The clone carrying this T cell receptor beta chain was picked up a small number of times. One entry per CDR3 protein, called by TCRdb with MiXCR from the 5' RACE reads. The sample lists around 300,000 distinct CDR3 sequences, 10% to 15% occurring once. The data belong to a study of T cells after yellow fever vaccination. With V trimmed by 1 base and J by 3 bases, 5 bases remained unmatched. CDR1 and CDR2 (germline): DFQATT, SNEGSKA (reference sequence). The CDR3 covers 16 residues. This TCR came from a man younger than 45 who received the YFV17D yellow fever vaccine. This material consisted of CD4+ T cells sorted from PBMCs, taken 45 days after the yellow fever booster vaccination. V and J are TRBV20-1 and TRBJ2-1; TRBD2 agrees at 11 bases. This CDR3 reads CSARVPTSGNYNEQFF. CDR3 coding DNA: TGCAGTGCTAGAGTACCGACTAGCGGGAACTACAATGAGCAGTTCTTC.